This T cell receptor beta chain was obtained from a study of sequential checkpoint blockade in melanoma. Study information: First-line arms were nivolumab then ipilimumab, or the reverse, randomized 1:1. Each arm's sequence ended with maintenance nivolumab.

Repertoires were generated with immunoSEQ multiplex PCR, while TCRdb's copy carries only in-frame clones and drops some. Seen here are around 18,000 clones, approximately 70% observed once, and the top ten hold about 11%. Noted treatment: randomized to nivolumab then ipilimumab (arm A) or the reverse (arm B). DNA-damaging chemotherapy had not been given to any patient beforehand. PBMC sorting kept live CD3+CD8+ cells without CD19 or CD56. This receptor was taken from a human donor with melanoma. The sequences come from CD8+ T cells sorted from blood (inferred from file names), collected from a patient given nivolumab and ipilimumab in sequence.

In nucleotides, the CDR3 is TGTGCCAGCAGCCTGGAGCGGCGGGGGGGCGGAGATACGCAGTATTTT. Protein product: CASSLERRGGGDTQYF. The chain has TRBV27 and TRBJ2-3; 9 bases align to TRBD2. This CDR3 is built from 16 residues. V lost 6 bases to trimming and J lost 5 bases; unmatched junction nucleotides: 12. The germline CDR1 and CDR2 sequences are MNHEY and SMNVEV (reference sequence).